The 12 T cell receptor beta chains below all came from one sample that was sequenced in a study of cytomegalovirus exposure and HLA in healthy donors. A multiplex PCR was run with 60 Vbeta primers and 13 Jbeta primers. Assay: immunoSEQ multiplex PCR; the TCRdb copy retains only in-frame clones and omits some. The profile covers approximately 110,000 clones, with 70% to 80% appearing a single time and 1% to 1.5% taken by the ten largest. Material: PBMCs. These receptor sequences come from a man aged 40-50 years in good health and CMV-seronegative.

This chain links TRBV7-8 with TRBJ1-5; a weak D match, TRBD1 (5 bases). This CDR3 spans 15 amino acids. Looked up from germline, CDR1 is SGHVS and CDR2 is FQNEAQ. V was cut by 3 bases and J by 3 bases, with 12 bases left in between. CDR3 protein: CASSFERGPNQPQHF. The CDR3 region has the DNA TGTGCCAGCAGCTTTGAAAGGGGCCCCAATCAGCCCCAGCATTTT.

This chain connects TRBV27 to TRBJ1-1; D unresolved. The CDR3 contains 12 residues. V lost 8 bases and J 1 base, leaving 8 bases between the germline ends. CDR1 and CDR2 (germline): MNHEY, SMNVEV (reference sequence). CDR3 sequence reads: CASGSGNTEAFF. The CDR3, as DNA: TGTGCCAGCGGTTCGGGGAACACTGAAGCTTTCTTT.

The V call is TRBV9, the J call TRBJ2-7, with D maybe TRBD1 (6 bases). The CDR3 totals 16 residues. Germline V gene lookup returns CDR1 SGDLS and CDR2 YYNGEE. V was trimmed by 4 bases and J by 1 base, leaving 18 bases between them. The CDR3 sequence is CASSPRDTRGSYEQYF. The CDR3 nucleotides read TGTGCCAGCAGCCCTCGGGACACCCGAGGGTCCTACGAGCAGTACTTC.

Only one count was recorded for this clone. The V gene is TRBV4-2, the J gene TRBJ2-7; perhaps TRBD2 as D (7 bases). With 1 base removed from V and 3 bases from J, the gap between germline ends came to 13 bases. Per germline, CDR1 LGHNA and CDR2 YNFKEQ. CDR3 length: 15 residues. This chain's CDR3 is CASSQVAGAGYEQYF. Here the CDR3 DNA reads TGTGCCAGCAGCCAAGTGGCGGGGGCGGGCTACGAGCAGTACTTC.

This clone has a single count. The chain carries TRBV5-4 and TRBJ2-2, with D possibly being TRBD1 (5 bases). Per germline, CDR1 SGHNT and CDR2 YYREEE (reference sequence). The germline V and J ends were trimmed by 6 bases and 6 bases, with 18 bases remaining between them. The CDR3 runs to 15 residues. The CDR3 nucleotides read TGTGCCAGCACCCCTGTGGGCAGGGAATCCGGGGAGCTGTTTTTT. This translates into CASTPVGRESGELFF. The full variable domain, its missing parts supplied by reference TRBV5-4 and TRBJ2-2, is ETGVTQSPTHLIKTRGQQVTLRCSSQSGHNTVSWYQQALGQGPQFIFQYYREEENGRGNFPPRFSGLQFPNYSSELNVNALELDDSALYLCASTPVGRESGELFFGEGSRLTVL.

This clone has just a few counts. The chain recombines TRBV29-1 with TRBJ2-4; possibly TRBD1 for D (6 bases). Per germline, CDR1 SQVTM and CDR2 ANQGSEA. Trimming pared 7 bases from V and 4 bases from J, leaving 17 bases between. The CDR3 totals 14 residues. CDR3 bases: TGCAGCGCCCGTCTTGAAGGGGGAAAAAACATTCAGTACTTC. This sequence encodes CSARLEGGKNIQYF.

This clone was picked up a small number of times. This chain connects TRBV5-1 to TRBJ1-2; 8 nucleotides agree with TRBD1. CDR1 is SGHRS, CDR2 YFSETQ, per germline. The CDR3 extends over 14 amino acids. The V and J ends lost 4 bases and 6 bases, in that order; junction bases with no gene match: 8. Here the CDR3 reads CASSAGQGRHGYTF. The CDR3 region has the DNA TGCGCCAGCAGCGCAGGACAGGGACGCCATGGCTACACCTTC. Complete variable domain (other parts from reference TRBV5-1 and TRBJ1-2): KAGVTQTPRYLIKTRGQQVTLSCSPISGHRSVSWYQQTPGQGLQFLFEYFSETQRNKGNFPGRFSGRQFSNSRSEMNVSTLELGDSALYLCASSAGQGRHGYTFGSGTRLTVV.

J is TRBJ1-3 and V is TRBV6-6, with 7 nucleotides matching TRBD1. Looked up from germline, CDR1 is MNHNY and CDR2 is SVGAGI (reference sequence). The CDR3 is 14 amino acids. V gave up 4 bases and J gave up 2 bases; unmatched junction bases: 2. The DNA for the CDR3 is TGTGCCAGCAGTTGGGACAGCGCTGGAAACACCATATATTTT. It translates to CASSWDSAGNTIYF.

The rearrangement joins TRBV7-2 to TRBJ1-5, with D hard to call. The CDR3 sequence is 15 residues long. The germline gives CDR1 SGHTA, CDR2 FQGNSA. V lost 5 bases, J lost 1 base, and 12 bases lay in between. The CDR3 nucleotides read TGTGCCAGCAGCCCCCAAGCACCGAGCAATCAGCCCCAGCATTTT. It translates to CASSPQAPSNQPQHF.

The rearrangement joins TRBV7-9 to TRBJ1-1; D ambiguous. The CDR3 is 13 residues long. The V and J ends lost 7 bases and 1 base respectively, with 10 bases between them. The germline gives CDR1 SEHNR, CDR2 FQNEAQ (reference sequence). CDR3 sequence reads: CASKLGTNTEAFF. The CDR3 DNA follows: TGTGCCAGCAAGCTGGGCACGAACACTGAAGCTTTCTTT.

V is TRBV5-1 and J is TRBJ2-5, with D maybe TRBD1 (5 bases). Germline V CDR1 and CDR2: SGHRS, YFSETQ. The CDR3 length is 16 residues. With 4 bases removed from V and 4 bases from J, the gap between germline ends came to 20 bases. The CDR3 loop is CASSPNRGAQTETQYF. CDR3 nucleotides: TGCGCCAGCAGCCCGAATAGGGGCGCCCAGACAGAGACCCAGTACTTC.

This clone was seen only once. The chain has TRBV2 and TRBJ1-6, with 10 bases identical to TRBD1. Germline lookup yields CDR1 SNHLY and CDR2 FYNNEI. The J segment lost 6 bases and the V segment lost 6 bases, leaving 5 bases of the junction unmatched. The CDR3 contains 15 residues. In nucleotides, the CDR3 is TGTGCCAGCAGCCCAGGGACAGGGGTTAATTCACCCCTCCACTTT. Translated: CASSPGTGVNSPLHF.